Sequencing of this TCR beta chain was carried out in a study of vaccination and CD4 T cells after COVID-19 (dated by TCRdb to the early 2020s). As for the study more broadly: Convalescent patients had a positive SARS-CoV-2 result on nasal swab PCR, and of these patients, some 10 had mild disease and one had severe disease. Participants received two doses of either the Pfizer-BioNTech BNT162b2 vaccine (n=8) or the Moderna mRNA-1273 vaccine (n=2). Post-vaccine blood samples were collected a median of around 2.5 months after the second vaccine dose, ranging from roughly 12 to 241 days. Post-COVID blood samples were collected from convalescent patients a median of roughly 100 days after diagnosis, with a range of about 30 to 161 days. The convalescent cohort comprised six males and four females, including two Hispanic individuals, seven Caucasians, two Asians and one multiracial person. Culture stimuli were overlapping spike peptide pools from SARS-CoV-2 and from the common cold coronaviruses HCoV-NL63, HCoV-OC43 and HCoV-229E. In fewer than 12 COVID-19 convalescent patients and several infection-naive healthy vaccine recipients, researchers compared the spike-specific CD4+ TCR repertoire from before mRNA vaccination with the repertoire from after. Control cultures used a CEFX viral epitope pool as positive control, an HIV-1 Nef peptide pool as negative control, or no peptide.

The CDR3 holds 15 amino acids from the cysteine to the phenylalanine. This entry keeps only the CDR3 DNA: 45 bases, framed from base 1. The junction shows trimming of 0 bases on V and 2 bases on J, plus 10 bases between the germline ends. The germline V gene yields ENHRY for CDR1 and SYGVKD for CDR2. The library was made by PCR. TCR sequencing of DNA from cultured CD4+ T cells used the Oncomine TCR Beta short-read assay at the Johns Hopkins FTIC core. Genomic DNA was extracted from the cultured CD4+ T cells with the QIAamp micro DNA kit. Oncomine TCR Beta libraries from cultured CD4+ T cells were pooled using unique dual indexes and sequenced on an Illumina iSeq 100. The published analysis was carried out like this. Non-productive sequences were filtered out, and CDR3s that did not start with C, did not end with F or W, or were shorter than 7 amino acids were discarded. Antigen-specific clonotypes were identified using the MANAFEST web application through comparison of peptide-stimulated wells with reference and other culture wells. Positive clones required FDR below 0.05, an odds ratio above 5, and productive frequency above 0.1% in at least two of three replicate wells. A clonotype was classed as cross-reactive if the clonotype showed significant expansion both in SARS-CoV-2 spike wells and in at least one common cold coronavirus spike condition. Similarity between CDR3 sequences was evaluated in R version 3.6.1 using Levenshtein distances (stringdist) and unrooted phylogenetic trees (ape). The public reads were run again by TCRdb, first through fastp at Q25 and then through MiXCR, and only productive beta chains were kept. Rows are combined by CDR3 protein, so each entry shows the most common genes and DNA. These V and J calls rely on TCRdb rather than the paper's analysis. This sample gives around 21,000 distinct CDR3 sequences in total; 60% to 70% of them show up just once. Roughly 8% of the sample is in the top ten clones.

In the paper's terms, the treatment or condition label means: roughly ten-day PBMC culture with coronavirus spike peptide pools or control peptides (ViraFEST assay). The ViraFEST assay, used in the study, expanded antigen-specific T cells with peptide pools and then identified the expanded clonotypes through TCR sequencing. The positive SARS-CoV-2 PCR tests of the convalescent patients were dated from March to December 2020, before the Alpha, Beta and Delta variants emerged in the United States. Each well held 2 million to 2.5 million PBMCs cultured with around 10 ug/ml peptide pools in IMDM containing roughly 4.7% human AB serum and 9.5 to 10 IU/ml IL-2. On days 3 and 7, half of the culture medium was replaced with fresh IL-2-containing medium. After approximately 11 days of culture, CD4+ T cells were isolated by negative selection with the EasySep CD4+ T cell isolation kit. Ficoll-Paque Plus gradient centrifugation was used to isolate PBMCs from whole blood, and the isolated PBMCs were then either used fresh or cryopreserved at -140C. Triplicate wells were generally used for each culture condition.

Study-wide findings and limitations: Only a relatively small number of convalescent patients were included in the study, and early timepoints following natural infection were not analyzed. In convalescent patients, nearly all vaccine-specific clones (304 of 307) were found to be mono-reactive for SARS-CoV-2 spike rather than cross-reactive with common cold coronaviruses. Among convalescent patients, a median about 86% of the SARS-CoV-2-reactive clones seen after vaccination appeared only after vaccination, which suggests priming specific to the vaccine. Although the median number of SARS-CoV-2-reactive clonotypes went up from roughly 23 after infection to 38 after vaccination, the increase was not significant.

As to this clonotype: Which antigen it targets is not known. No quality values exist for individual bases; no much larger clone is one base distant.

Sequences were obtained from CD4+ T cells from blood, cultured in vitro. The chain couples TRBV10-3 to TRBJ1-2, with the D gene too uncertain to name. The receptor was derived from a human donor who had recovered from COVID-19. The CDR3: CAISESGSPNYGYTF. Read as DNA, the sequence is TGTGCCATCAGTGAGTCGGGATCTCCGAACTATGGCTACACCTTC.